A selection of T cell receptor beta chains follows, all from one sample in a study of T cells in Graves' hyperthyroidism and ophthalmopathy. Using its own MiXCR run on the multiplex PCR reads, TCRdb lists one record per CDR3 protein. Here the sample spans 550,000 to 850,000 distinct CDR3 sequences, 18% being singletons. The sequencing input was blood. The receptors derive from a woman aged 45 to 65 with Graves' hyperthyroidism that later progressed to Graves' ophthalmopathy. Both conserved end residues are trimmed from each CDR3. Each record gives: J gene, V gene, CDR3 protein.

TRBJ2-3,TRBV12-3/TRBV12-4,ASSLGSTDTQY
TRBJ1-1,TRBV9,ASSVLSNTEAF
TRBJ2-1,TRBV6-1,ASRERGGYNEQF
TRBJ1-5,TRBV6-1,ASSRSGARQPQH
TRBJ2-3,TRBV5-1,ASSPYRTSMRRDTQY
TRBJ1-5,TRBV19,ASKLNTGDNQPQH
TRBJ1-6,TRBV11-2,ASSRDTADSPLH
TRBJ1-3,TRBV18,ASSPGGFEDTIY
TRBJ1-1,TRBV3-1,ASSQGHGTADTEAF
TRBJ2-3,TRBV7-6,ASSLAGQTDTQY
TRBJ2-5,TRBV15,ATSRGPETQY
TRBJ2-7,TRBV3-1,ASSQKSDEQY
TRBJ2-7,TRBV11-3,ASSLGTSGVYEQY
TRBJ1-5,TRBV12-3/TRBV12-4,ASSFMTEWGSNQPQH
TRBJ1-2,TRBV2,ASRKSDRLNYGYT
TRBJ2-2,TRBV27,ASRQQGNANTGELF
TRBJ1-1,TRBV9,ASSELDRDSEAF